A selection of T cell receptor beta chains follows, all from one sample in a study of blood T cells in healthy people across ages. TCRdb used MiXCR to reprocess the 5' RACE reads, holding one entry per CDR3 protein. This table holds over 450,000 distinct CDR3 sequences, more than 20% found once. Another study also made use of these data, one on T cells of mothers and their children.

What was sequenced was blood. The receptors were sampled from a boy between 10 and 17 years old in good health. Each CDR3 is given with its conserved first and last residue. D genes are given only for firm matches. Some rows have no size entry. The others give once, few or many, or a class for an expanded clone.

clone size	D gene	CDR3 length	J gene	V gene	CDR3 protein	CDR3 DNA
few	NA	15	TRBJ2-5	TRBV12-3/TRBV12-4	CASSERGGFVETQYF	TGTGCCAGCAGTGAAAGGGGCGGCTTTGTGGAGACCCAGTACTTC
once	NA	12	TRBJ2-5	TRBV3-1	CASSQVRGTQYF	TGTGCCAGCAGCCAGGTTCGAGGGACCCAGTACTTC
NA	NA	12	TRBJ2-7	TRBV30	CAWTGEGYEQYF	TGTGCCTGGACAGGGGAAGGCTACGAGCAGTACTTC
few	TRBD2	16	TRBJ2-1	TRBV6-1	CASSERASGSYNEQFF	TGTGCCAGCAGTGAACGAGCTAGCGGGTCCTACAATGAGCAGTTCTTC
NA	NA	14	TRBJ1-2	TRBV5-1	CASSLDWVSYGYTF	TGCGCCAGCAGCTTGGATTGGGTCTCCTATGGCTACACCTTC
NA	TRBD1	14	TRBJ1-5	TRBV19	CASTTTGGGQPQHF	TGTGCCAGTACCACTACAGGGGGCGGGCAGCCCCAGCATTTT
NA	NA	14	TRBJ1-2	TRBV27	CASSLSRGGYGYTF	TGTGCCAGCAGTTTAAGCAGGGGCGGCTATGGCTACACCTTC
NA	NA	14	TRBJ1-4	TRBV30	CAWSEGVLSEKLFF	TGTGCCTGGAGTGAGGGGGTCCTGTCGGAAAAACTGTTTTTT
NA	TRBD1	13	TRBJ2-7	TRBV6-5	CASTTDRGDEQYF	TGTGCCAGCACAACCGACAGGGGGGACGAGCAGTACTTC
NA	NA	13	TRBJ1-4	TRBV29-1	CSVAGKANEKLFF	TGCAGCGTTGCGGGGAAGGCTAATGAAAAACTGTTTTTT
NA	NA	13	TRBJ2-7	TRBV3-1	CASSLGHYYEQYF	TGTGCCAGCAGCCTGGGACATTACTACGAGCAGTACTTC
NA	NA	13	TRBJ2-7	TRBV7-2	CASSPLEGFEQYF	TGTGCCAGCAGCCCGTTAGAGGGATTCGAGCAGTACTTC
NA	NA	14	TRBJ1-5	TRBV29-1	CSARLGGEAQPQHF	TGCAGCGCCCGCTTGGGAGGGGAAGCTCAGCCCCAGCATTTT
NA	NA	17	TRBJ2-2	TRBV7-6	CASSLNGGTANTGELFF	TGTGCCAGCAGCTTAAATGGCGGGACAGCGAACACCGGGGAGCTGTTTTTT
few	NA	14	TRBJ2-7	TRBV27	CASSSLTGFYEQYF	TGTGCCAGCAGTTCCCTGACTGGATTCTACGAGCAGTACTTC
NA	NA	13	TRBJ1-2	TRBV28	CASSFSQNYGYTF	TGTGCCAGCAGTTTTTCACAGAACTATGGCTACACCTTC
many	TRBD1	15	TRBJ1-2	TRBV28	CASSLGTGGVYGYTF	TGTGCCAGCAGTTTAGGGACAGGGGGCGTTTATGGCTACACCTTC
NA	NA	19	TRBJ1-4	TRBV5-5	CASSTKKPWATWTNEKLFF	TGTGCCAGCAGCACAAAAAAGCCGTGGGCGACGTGGACTAATGAAAAACTGTTTTTT
once	NA	13	TRBJ2-5	TRBV10-3	CAISGSPEETQYF	TGTGCCATCAGTGGAAGTCCTGAAGAGACCCAGTACTTC
NA	TRBD2	13	TRBJ2-1	TRBV24-1	CATSSGRYNEQFF	TGTGCCACCAGTAGCGGGAGATACAATGAGCAGTTCTTC
NA	NA	18	TRBJ1-4	TRBV6-5	CASSYSRHRFTTNEKLFF	TGTGCCAGCAGTTACTCGAGGCACAGATTCACAACTAATGAAAAACTGTTTTTT
NA	TRBD1	16	TRBJ2-1	TRBV11-2	CASSRRRQGAWNEQFF	TGTGCCAGCAGCCGCAGGCGCCAGGGGGCTTGGAATGAGCAGTTCTTC
NA	NA	14	TRBJ2-7	TRBV7-8	CASSPQGLAYEQYF	TGTGCCAGCAGCCCCCAGGGACTTGCCTACGAGCAGTACTTC
NA	NA	16	TRBJ1-6	TRBV4-3	CASSQGGQPPQRTLHF	TGCGCCAGCAGCCAGGGCGGACAGCCGCCTCAAAGAACCCTCCACTTT